The source of this TCR beta chain is a study of blood T cell repertoires in COVID-19. The CDR3 has 15 amino acids. The V segment lost 3 bases and the J segment 4 bases; nucleotides outside the gene matches: 7. Germline V gene lookup returns CDR1 LNHDA and CDR2 SQIVND (reference sequence). Original analysis: The assay estimated nucleated cells by amplifying reference gene primers. Generated by immunoSEQ multiplex PCR, the TCRdb table keeps only in-frame clones and is missing some. For V, J and clone size, that table is used; D and trimming come from the DNA. The repertoire includes 140,000 to 150,000 clones, approximately 87% of them detected once, and approximately 40% sits in the top ten.

The TCR originated in a man aged 50 to 59 who had recovered from COVID-19. Sequenced input: peripheral blood. This sequence joins TRBV19 and TRBJ2-7; 9 nucleotides align to TRBD1. The CDR3 reads CASSITGTGSYEQYF. Here the CDR3 DNA reads TGTGCCAGTAGTATCACCGGGACAGGGTCTTACGAGCAGTACTTC.